Below are 30 T cell receptor beta chains sequenced from a single sample in a study of blood T cell repertoires in COVID-19. TCRdb's copy holds only in-frame clones and misses some; the assay was immunoSEQ multiplex PCR. The sample carries roughly 80,000 clones, approximately 80% recorded once. The material sequenced was peripheral blood. The receptors originated from a woman aged 55-69 years with acute or convalescent COVID-19.

This chain joins TRBV2 and TRBJ2-5, with no clear D. The CDR3 sequence is 12 residues long. From germline, CDR1 is SNHLY and CDR2 FYNNEI. The germline V and J ends were trimmed by 8 bases and 3 bases, with 10 bases remaining between them. In DNA form, the CDR3 reads TGTGCCAGCGGTCGTGAGGAAGAGACCCAGTACTTC. This gives the protein CASGREEETQYF.

J is TRBJ1-2 and V is TRBV4-2, with TRBD1 identical over 8 bases. CDR1 is LGHNA and CDR2 is YNFKEQ in the germline V gene. The CDR3 has 13 residues. The V and J ends lost 2 bases and 10 bases, in that order; junction bases with no gene match: 6. The CDR3 loop reads CASSQTLQGAYTF. CDR3 bases: TGTGCCAGCAGCCAAACCCTGCAGGGGGCCTACACCTTC.

The V gene is TRBV19, the J gene TRBJ2-1; D is unresolved. Germline lookup yields CDR1 LNHDA and CDR2 SQIVND (reference sequence). With 3 bases removed from V and 3 bases from J, the gap between germline ends came to 6 bases. The CDR3 is 13 residues long. The CDR3 DNA is TGTGCCAGTAGTATGAAACACTACAATGAGCAGTTCTTC. Protein: CASSMKHYNEQFF.

The chain couples TRBV24-1 to TRBJ1-1; TRBD1 is a possible D gene (5 bases). CDR1 and CDR2 from the germline V gene are KGHDR and SFDVKD. This CDR3 spans 13 amino acids. V dropped 4 bases and J dropped 10 bases, with 15 bases sitting between them. The CDR3 loop is CATSDPFGGTAFF. The CDR3 region has the DNA TGTGCCACCAGTGACCCCTTCGGGGGGACAGCTTTCTTT.

V and J are TRBV3-1 (or the pseudogene TRBV3-2) and TRBJ1-2, with 7 bases matching TRBD1. This CDR3 contains 15 residues. Germline CDR1 is LGHDT and CDR2 is YNNKEL (reference sequence). Losses at the gene ends were 2 bases for V and 4 bases for J; bases not matched to a gene: 7. The CDR3 nucleotides are TGTGCCAGCAGCCAACTCCGGGACAGTCCCTATGGCTACACCTTC. It codes for CASSQLRDSPYGYTF.

This clone turned up a few times. V gene TRBV20-1 combines with J gene TRBJ1-5; weak D call: TRBD1 (6 bases). The germline V gene has CDR1 DFQATT and CDR2 SNEGSKA (reference sequence). CDR3 size: 13 residues. Trimming took off 3 bases at V and 2 bases at J, with 8 bases between the two ends. CDR3 sequence: CSASGGRNQPQHF. CDR3 in DNA: TGCAGTGCTAGTGGGGGCCGCAATCAGCCCCAGCATTTT.

The chain recombines TRBV5-1 with TRBJ1-1; perhaps TRBD1 as D (6 bases). From germline, CDR1 is SGHRS and CDR2 YFSETQ. This CDR3 region has 13 residues. Deletions cut 0 bases from V and 11 bases from J, with 14 bases between. The CDR3 bases are TGCGCCAGCAGCTTGGCAGGACAGCGGAACGCTTTCTTT. Translated: CASSLAGQRNAFF. Full variable domain (rest looked up from reference TRBV5-1 and TRBJ1-1): KAGVTQTPRYLIKTRGQQVTLSCSPISGHRSVSWYQQTPGQGLQFLFEYFSETQRNKGNFPGRFSGRQFSNSRSEMNVSTLELGDSALYLCASSLAGQRNAFFGQGTRLTVV.

This clone was observed a few times. The CDR3, as DNA: TGTGCCAGTAGTAGTCTATCGAACTATGGCTACACCTTC. As protein: CASSSLSNYGYTF. The chain joins TRBV19 to TRBJ1-2; D uncertain. This CDR3 is built from 13 residues. Germline V gene data show CDR1 as LNHDA and CDR2 as SQIVND (reference sequence). V lost 4 bases and J lost 2, with 8 bases in between.

This clone came up once. The J gene is TRBJ1-2, the V gene TRBV10-2; D possibly corresponds to TRBD1 (5 bases). The CDR3 runs 14 residues. Looked up from germline, CDR1 is WSHSY and CDR2 is SAAADI. V lost 2 bases to trimming and J lost 4 bases, with 11 bases between them. CDR3 amino acids: CASSERQGFYGYTF. As DNA, the CDR3 is TGCGCCAGCAGTGAGCGGCAGGGTTTCTATGGCTACACCTTC.

V and J are TRBV6-5 and TRBJ2-5; the D gene is possibly TRBD1 (6 bases). Deletions cut 6 bases from V and 4 bases from J, with 18 bases between. This CDR3 has 15 residues. Germline V gene lookup returns CDR1 MNHEY and CDR2 SVGAGI. Here the CDR3 reads CASREPGPGAETQYF. For the CDR3, the DNA is TGTGCCAGCAGAGAGCCGGGTCCAGGGGCAGAGACCCAGTACTTC.

The chain combines TRBV10-2 with TRBJ1-5; D possibly corresponds to TRBD1 (5 bases). The CDR3 contains 15 residues. Germline CDR1 is WSHSY and CDR2 is SAAADI. Between the trimmed V and J ends, which lost 6 bases and 4 bases, there was a span of 16 bases. The CDR3 DNA reads as TGCGCCAGCAGACCGGGGGGTGGGGGTAATCAGCCCCAGCATTTT. The encoded protein is CASRPGGGGNQPQHF.

The chain recombines TRBV6-2 or TRBV6-3 with TRBJ1-6, with a tentative D call TRBD1 (6 bases). The CDR3 sequence is 13 residues long. Between the trimmed V and J ends, which lost 4 bases and 10 bases, there was a span of 11 bases. The V gene's germline CDR1 is MNHEY and CDR2 SVGEGT. CDR3 nucleotide sequence: TGTGCCAGCAGTTTGGACAGACGCTCACCCCTCCACTTT. Its translation is CASSLDRRSPLHF.

The V call is TRBV2, the J call TRBJ2-5, with TRBD1 matching over 7 bases. The germline V gene encodes CDR1 SNHLY and CDR2 FYNNEI. The trim removed 5 bases at V and 5 bases at J, leaving 14 bases unmatched. The CDR3 sequence is 16 residues long. The CDR3 protein is CASSNRDRGVSETQYF. For the CDR3, the DNA is TGTGCCAGCAGTAACCGGGACAGAGGAGTTTCGGAGACCCAGTACTTC.

The V call is TRBV5-5, the J call TRBJ2-5; D ambiguous. CDR1 is SGHKS and CDR2 is YYEKEE in the germline V gene (reference sequence). The CDR3 covers 13 residues. V was clipped by 1 base and J by 2 bases, with 6 bases between them. CDR3 DNA: TGTGCCAGCAGCTTGAACGGGCAAGAGACCCAGTACTTC. It is translated as CASSLNGQETQYF.

The J gene is TRBJ1-2, the V gene TRBV5-1; a weak D match, TRBD1 (6 bases). Germline V gives CDR1 SGHRS, CDR2 YFSETQ. The CDR3 consists of 15 residues. The V end lost 0 bases, the J end lost 4 bases, and 13 bases lay between the germline ends. The CDR3 region is CASSLGSGTPYGYTF. CDR3 DNA sequence: TGCGCCAGCAGCTTGGGATCCGGGACACCCTATGGCTACACCTTC.

This chain connects TRBV7-7 to TRBJ2-1; 8 nucleotides agree with TRBD1. Germline CDR1 SSHAT, CDR2 FNYEAQ (reference sequence). The V segment lost 4 bases and the J segment 8 bases; nucleotides outside the gene matches: 7. The CDR3 has 14 residues. The CDR3 here is CASSSLDRADEQFF. CDR3 DNA sequence: TGTGCCAGCAGCTCCTTGGACAGGGCAGATGAGCAGTTCTTC.

The chain joins TRBV10-3 to TRBJ1-1, with 8 bases that match TRBD1. Germline trimming cut 4 bases from V and 0 bases from J; bases unmatched to any gene: 10. The CDR3 totals 17 residues. Germline V gene data show CDR1 as ENHRY and CDR2 as SYGVKD. CDR3 nucleotides: TGTGCCATCAGTGGCGTCCCAGGGGGCACAATGAACACTGAAGCTTTCTTT. It specifies CAISGVPGGTMNTEAFF.

The gene calls are TRBV29-1 and TRBJ2-7; TRBD1 aligns across 8 bases. The CDR3 has 14 amino acids. CDR1 is SQVTM, CDR2 ANQGSEA, per germline. The J segment lost 4 bases and the V segment lost 1 base, leaving 6 bases of the junction unmatched. CDR3: CSVEVTGASYEQYF. The CDR3 DNA reads TGCAGCGTTGAAGTGACAGGGGCCTCTTACGAGCAGTACTTC.

The chain links TRBV4-3 to TRBJ1-2; TRBD1 is a possible D gene (6 bases). Germline assignment: CDR1 LGHNA and CDR2 YSLEER. Trimming shortened V by 1 base and J by 8 bases, and 14 bases separated the two germline ends. The CDR3 is 14 amino acids. This CDR3 reads CASSQAQGLGGYTF. CDR3 bases: TGCGCCAGCAGCCAAGCCCAGGGGTTGGGCGGCTACACCTTC.

The chain has TRBV6-5 and TRBJ1-2, with 7 bases that match TRBD1. This CDR3 spans 14 amino acids. The junction had 3 bases not matched to a gene; V was cut back by 2 bases and J by 3 bases. Germline V lookup: CDR1 MNHEY, CDR2 SVGAGI. This CDR3 reads CASSYVGGDYGYTF. Here the CDR3 DNA reads TGTGCCAGCAGTTACGTAGGGGGCGACTATGGCTACACCTTC.

The chain has TRBV6-5 and TRBJ1-4, with D unresolved. The CDR3 loop spans 15 amino acids. Germline V gene lookup returns CDR1 MNHEY and CDR2 SVGAGI. V was trimmed by 4 bases and J by 0 bases, leaving 9 bases between them. The CDR3 region has the DNA TGTGCCAGCAGTTCCCCCCATCCAACTAATGAAAAACTGTTTTTT. Translated: CASSSPHPTNEKLFF.

The rearrangement uses TRBV13 and TRBJ2-2; 10 bases agree with TRBD1. The V segment lost 6 bases and the J segment 1 base; nucleotides outside the gene matches: 2. The CDR3 runs 15 residues. Germline V gives CDR1 PRHDT, CDR2 FYEKMQ (reference sequence). DNA of the CDR3: TGTGCCAGCAGTCGGGACAGGGGGAACACCGGGGAGCTGTTTTTT. Translated: CASSRDRGNTGELFF.

This clone was detected only a few times. This chain links TRBV27 with TRBJ2-3, with 11 nucleotides matching TRBD2. The CDR3 sequence is 17 residues long. With V trimmed by 5 bases and J by 7 bases, 14 bases remained unmatched. Germline CDR1 is MNHEY and CDR2 is SMNVEV (reference sequence). In nucleotides, the CDR3 is TGTGCCAGCAGTCCCCTCGGGGATAGCGGGGGGGTCAATACGCAGTATTTT. Amino acids: CASSPLGDSGGVNTQYF.

A remark on this clone: The sample has other DNA sequences that encode this CDR3 too. The chain employs TRBV5-1 and TRBJ2-1; 9 nucleotides line up with TRBD1. Looked up from germline, CDR1 is SGHRS and CDR2 is YFSETQ. CDR3 length equals 14 residues. V shed 0 bases and J 7 bases; nucleotides not matched to a gene: 2. The CDR3 coding sequence is TGCGCCAGCAGCTTGGCGGGACAGGGTAATGAGCAGTTCTTC. This translates into CASSLAGQGNEQFF.

DNA of the CDR3: TGTGCCAGCAGCAATATTTTGTCAGCGAACTATGGCTACACCTTC. Translated: CASSNILSANYGYTF. The chain employs TRBV5-8 and TRBJ1-2; D is unresolved. V shed 4 bases and J shed 2 bases, with 15 bases lying between them. This CDR3 comprises 15 residues. Germline V gene sequence: CDR1 SGHTS, CDR2 YDEGEE.

The table lists this clone with a few counts. The genes are TRBV5-1 and TRBJ1-4, with 11 positions matching TRBD1. From germline, CDR1 is SGHRS and CDR2 YFSETQ. With 3 bases clipped from V and 7 bases from J, the junction kept 5 bases outside the gene matches. The CDR3 has 15 residues. The CDR3 region has the DNA TGCGCCAGCAGCTGGGGACAGGGGGATGCTGAAAAACTGTTTTTT. It encodes CASSWGQGDAEKLFF.

V gene TRBV7-9 combines with J gene TRBJ1-5; possible D gene TRBD1, 5 bases. The V end was cut by 2 bases, the J end by 0 bases, with 20 bases between. The CDR3 extends over 19 amino acids. Germline lookup yields CDR1 SEHNR and CDR2 FQNEAQ (reference sequence). CDR3 residues: CASSLRWRGGPNSNQPQHF. CDR3 in DNA: TGTGCCAGCAGCTTAAGATGGAGGGGCGGCCCCAATAGCAATCAGCCCCAGCATTTT.

The rearrangement uses TRBV10-2 and TRBJ1-1; D possibly corresponds to TRBD1 (6 bases). V gave up 2 bases and J gave up 10 bases, with 17 bases separating them. The CDR3 is 14 residues long. Germline CDR1 and CDR2: WSHSY and SAAADI. This chain's CDR3 is CASSEGGATAGAFF. The CDR3 bases are TGCGCCAGCAGTGAGGGGGGGGCGACCGCTGGAGCTTTCTTT.

This clone appeared a single time. The CDR3 here is CASSLSPRQQETQYF. DNA of the CDR3: TGTGCCAGCAGCCTAAGTCCGAGACAGCAAGAGACCCAGTACTTC. This rearrangement joins TRBV3-1 (or the pseudogene TRBV3-2) to TRBJ2-5; TRBD1 is a possible D gene (5 bases). The CDR3 totals 15 residues. Germline V gene lookup returns CDR1 LGHDT and CDR2 YNNKEL (reference sequence). Trimming shortened V by 4 bases and J by 2 bases, and 14 bases separated the two germline ends.

This chain links TRBV10-2 with TRBJ1-5, with a possible D match to TRBD1 (6 bases). V lost 2 bases and J lost 1, with 12 bases in between. The CDR3 has 16 amino acids. Germline V gene lookup returns CDR1 WSHSY and CDR2 SAAADI. CDR3 sequence reads: CASSEPTGLSNQPQHF. CDR3 sequence (DNA): TGCGCCAGCAGTGAGCCAACAGGGTTGAGCAATCAGCCCCAGCATTTT.